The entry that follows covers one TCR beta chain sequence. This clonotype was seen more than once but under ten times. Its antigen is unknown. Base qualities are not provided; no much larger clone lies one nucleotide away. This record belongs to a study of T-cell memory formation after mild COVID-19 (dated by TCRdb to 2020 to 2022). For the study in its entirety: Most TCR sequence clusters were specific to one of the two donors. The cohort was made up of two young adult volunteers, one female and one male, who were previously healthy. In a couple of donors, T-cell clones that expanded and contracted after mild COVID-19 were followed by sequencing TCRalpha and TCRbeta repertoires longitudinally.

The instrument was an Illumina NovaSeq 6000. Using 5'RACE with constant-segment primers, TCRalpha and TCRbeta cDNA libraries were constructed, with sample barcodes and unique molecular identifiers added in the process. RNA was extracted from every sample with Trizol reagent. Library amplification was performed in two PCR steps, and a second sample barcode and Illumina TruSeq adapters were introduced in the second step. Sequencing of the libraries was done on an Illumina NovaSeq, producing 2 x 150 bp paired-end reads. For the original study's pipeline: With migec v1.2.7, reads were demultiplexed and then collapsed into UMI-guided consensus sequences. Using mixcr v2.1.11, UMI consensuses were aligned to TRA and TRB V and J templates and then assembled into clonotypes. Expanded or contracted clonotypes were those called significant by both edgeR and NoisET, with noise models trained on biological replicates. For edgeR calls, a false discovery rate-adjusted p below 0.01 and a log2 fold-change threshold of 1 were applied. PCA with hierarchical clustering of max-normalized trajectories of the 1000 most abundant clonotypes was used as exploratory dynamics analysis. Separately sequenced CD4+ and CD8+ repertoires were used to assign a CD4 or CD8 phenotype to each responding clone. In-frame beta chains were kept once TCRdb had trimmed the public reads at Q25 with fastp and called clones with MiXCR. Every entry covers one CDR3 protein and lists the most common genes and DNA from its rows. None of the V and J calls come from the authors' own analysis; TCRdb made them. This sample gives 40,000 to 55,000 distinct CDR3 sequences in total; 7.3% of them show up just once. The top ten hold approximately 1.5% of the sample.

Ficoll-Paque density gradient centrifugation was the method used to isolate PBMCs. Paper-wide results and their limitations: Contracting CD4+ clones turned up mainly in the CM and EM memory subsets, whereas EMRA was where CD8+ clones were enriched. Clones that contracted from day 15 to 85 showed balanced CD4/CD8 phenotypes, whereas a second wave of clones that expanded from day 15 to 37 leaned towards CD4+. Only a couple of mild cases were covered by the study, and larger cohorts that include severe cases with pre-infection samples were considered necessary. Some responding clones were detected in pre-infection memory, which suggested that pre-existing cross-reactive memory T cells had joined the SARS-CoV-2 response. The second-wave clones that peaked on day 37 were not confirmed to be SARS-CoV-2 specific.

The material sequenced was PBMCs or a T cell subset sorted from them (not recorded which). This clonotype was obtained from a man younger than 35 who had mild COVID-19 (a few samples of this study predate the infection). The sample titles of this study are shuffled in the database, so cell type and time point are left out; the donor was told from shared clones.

The DNA reads as follows: TGTGCCAGCTCGCCGGGACTTTCAGAGACCCAGTACTTC. Its translation is CASSPGLSETQYF. Recombination linked TRBV18 to TRBJ2-5, with TRBD2 perhaps the D gene, on 6 matching bases. V gives up 6 bases and J gives up 4 bases, and the segment between their germline ends measures 12 bases. CDR1 and CDR2 were assigned from the germline V gene as KGHSH and LQKENI. Inclusive of the bounding cysteine and phenylalanine, the CDR3 is 13 residues long. Of all the DNA, just the CDR3 is kept, 39 bases in frame from base 1.